Ten or more counts support the clone carrying this T cell receptor beta chain. What it recognizes is unknown. The sample originates from a study of T cells after yellow fever vaccination. 5'RACE template switching produced TCR cDNA carrying a universal primer site and UMIs. TCRdb re-analysed the 5' RACE reads in MiXCR, keeping a single row per CDR3 protein. The sample holds hundreds of thousands of distinct CDR3 sequences, 13% seen once. The study, taken as a whole, reports: Abundant clonotypes from the bulk population could contaminate FACS-sorted repertoires. Peaking faster, on day 5 versus 15, the secondary response was nonetheless weaker. The study re-detected most primary-vaccination clones after the booster (96% CD4, around 89% CD8).

The length of the CDR3 is 14 residues. Trimming stripped 1 base from V and 8 bases from J, with 13 bases between. The germline gives CDR1 SGDLS, CDR2 YYNGEE. The TCR was taken from a man aged 25-40 years who received the YFV17D yellow fever vaccine. The source was PBMCs, collected on the day of the yellow fever booster vaccination. The chain combines TRBV9 with TRBJ2-1; tentatively, D is TRBD2 (5 bases). The CDR3 is CASSVTPGSYEQFF. The CDR3 DNA is TGTGCCAGCAGCGTAACCCCGGGGAGTTATGAGCAGTTCTTC.